This T cell receptor (beta chain) was identified in a study of chemoradiotherapy in HPV16-positive cancers. This clone was found once. The repertoire was sequenced with immunoSEQ multiplex PCR; TCRdb's copy has only in-frame clones and lacks some. This sample has about 22,000 clones, with just under 95% found just once. This CDR3 contains 16 residues. V lost 2 bases, J lost 2 bases, and 13 bases lay in between. The germline CDR1 and CDR2 sequences are SNHLY and FYNNEI. This receptor was identified in a human donor with HPV-associated anogenital cancer. The V call is TRBV2, the J call TRBJ1-5, with a weak D call TRBD1 (5 bases). The source was blood, collected from a patient who underwent chemoradiotherapy. The CDR3 sequence: CASSERVRGGNQPQHF. DNA of the CDR3: TGTGCCAGCAGTGAACGGGTCCGGGGGGGCAATCAGCCCCAGCATTTT.